The clone carrying this T cell receptor beta chain was found a few times. This sample stems from a study of regulatory T cells in long-lasting Graves disease. The time point was: persistent/refractory GD, antithyroid drugs over 5 years with positive TRAb. Construction of the TCR library relied on RNA isolated from PBMCs. The trim removed 3 bases at V and 4 bases at J, leaving 8 bases unmatched. This CDR3 has 16 residues. CDR3 regions were amplified by Arm-PCR using iRepertoire HTBI primers to build TCR beta libraries. TCRdb re-analysed the multiplex PCR reads in MiXCR, keeping a single row per CDR3 protein. Of about 470,000 distinct CDR3 sequences listed, roughly 21% were seen once; the top ten hold 7.1%.

V is TRBV12-3 or TRBV12-4 and J is TRBJ1-1; 10 bases match TRBD1. This specimen consisted of peripheral blood mononuclear cells (PBMCs), obtained when the disease was refractory, from a patient treated with antithyroid drugs. The receptor was derived from a female donor with Graves disease. DNA for the CDR3: TGTGCCAGCAGTTTTCGTCCGGGACAGGGGCCCACTGAAGCTTTCTTT. Translated, it gives CASSFRPGQGPTEAFF.